Each of the 29 T cell receptor beta chains below was sequenced from the same sample in a study of cytomegalovirus exposure and HLA in healthy donors. PCR employed 60 Vbeta and 13 Jbeta primers. Here immunoSEQ multiplex PCR was the method, and the copy in TCRdb shows in-frame clones only, minus some. The sample lists 310,000 or so clones, 70% to 90% seen once, with about 2% in the top ten. What was sequenced was PBMCs. The receptors were sampled from a young woman in good health and CMV-seronegative.

V is TRBV9 and J is TRBJ2-1, with 12 bases lining up with TRBD2. Germline V CDR1 and CDR2: SGDLS, YYNGEE. V gave up 0 bases and J gave up 4 bases; unmatched junction bases: 2. This CDR3 is built from 16 residues. The chain's CDR3 is CASSVGLAGGYNEQFF. CDR3 DNA: TGTGCCAGCAGCGTAGGGCTAGCGGGGGGGTACAATGAGCAGTTCTTC.

This chain connects TRBV10-1 to TRBJ1-1; 7 nucleotides match TRBD1. After removal of 0 bases from V and 1 base from J, the junction contained 5 bases not matched to a gene. This CDR3 comprises 16 residues. The germline V gene has CDR1 WNHNN and CDR2 SYGVQD (reference sequence). The CDR3 region is CASSESTGLWNTEAFF. The CDR3 DNA is TGCGCCAGCAGTGAGTCGACAGGGCTATGGAACACTGAAGCTTTCTTT.

The table lists this clone with a count of one. The chain links TRBV29-1 to TRBJ2-7; 11 bases are a match to TRBD2. V lost 6 bases and J lost 1; bases outside the gene matches: 5. The germline gives CDR1 SQVTM, CDR2 ANQGSEA. The CDR3 consists of 14 residues. CDR3: CSVATSGASYEQYF. In nucleotides, the CDR3 is TGCAGCGTAGCGACTAGCGGGGCGTCCTACGAGCAGTACTTC.

The J gene is TRBJ1-1, the V gene TRBV6-6; 7 bases align to TRBD1. Trimming removed 0 bases from V and 1 base from J; junction bases left unmatched: 5. CDR1 and CDR2 (germline): MNHNY, SVGAGI (reference sequence). The CDR3 is 16 amino acids. The DNA for the CDR3 is TGTGCCAGCAGTTACTCCCCCGGGACAGAGAACACTGAAGCTTTCTTT. It specifies CASSYSPGTENTEAFF.

The chain couples TRBV15 to TRBJ2-1, with D maybe TRBD2 (5 bases). Germline V lookup: CDR1 LNHNV, CDR2 YYDKDF (reference sequence). The CDR3 is 11 amino acids. V lost 8 bases to trimming and J lost 5 bases, with 7 bases between them. This CDR3 is CATGLNNEQFF. The CDR3 DNA sequence: TGTGCCACCGGACTGAACAATGAGCAGTTCTTC.

This clone came up once. The CDR3 loop reads CASSTRQRGDYNEQFF. The CDR3 coding sequence is TGTGCCAGTAGTACACGACAGCGGGGGGACTACAATGAGCAGTTCTTC. The V gene is TRBV19, the J gene TRBJ2-1; TRBD2 agrees at 9 bases. The CDR3 spans 16 residues. Germline V lookup: CDR1 LNHDA, CDR2 SQIVND (reference sequence). V trimming: 4 bases; J trimming: 3 bases; junction bases outside the gene matches: 7.

The gene calls are TRBV27 and TRBJ1-2; 7 bases align to TRBD1. The J segment lost 4 bases and the V segment lost 4 bases, leaving 9 bases of the junction unmatched. The CDR3 sequence is 15 residues long. Germline lookup yields CDR1 MNHEY and CDR2 SMNVEV (reference sequence). The CDR3 loop is CASSYQTGNFYGYTF. CDR3 DNA: TGTGCCAGCAGTTATCAGACAGGGAATTTCTATGGCTACACCTTC.

In regard to this clone: Other nucleotide sequences in the sample specify the same CDR3. The chain has TRBV5-6 and TRBJ1-1, with D unclear. The CDR3 contains 13 residues. In germline, CDR1 is SGHDT, CDR2 YYEEEE. Trimming pared 4 bases from V and 7 bases from J, leaving 14 bases between. The CDR3 nucleotides read TGTGCCAGCAGCCAGCCCGCGGACTTTGAAGCTTTCTTT. It translates to CASSQPADFEAFF. Supplemented by reference TRBV5-6 and TRBJ1-1, the full variable domain reads DAGVTQSPTHLIKTRGQQVTLRCSPKSGHDTVSWYQQALGQGPQFIFQYYEEEERQRGNFPDRFSGHQFPNYSSELNVNALLLGDSALYLCASSQPADFEAFFGQGTRLTVV.

The genes are TRBV6-4 and TRBJ2-1; 12 nucleotides agree with TRBD2. Trimming at V came to 0 bases and at J to 8 bases, leaving 5 bases not matched to a gene. CDR3 length: 16 residues. Germline V CDR1 and CDR2: MRHNA, SNTAGT. DNA of the CDR3: TGTGCCAGCAGTGACTCTTCTAGCGGGGGGGCCGATGAGCAGTTCTTC. This sequence encodes CASSDSSSGGADEQFF.

The rearrangement uses TRBV19 and TRBJ1-4; 7 bases fit TRBD1. Germline lookup yields CDR1 LNHDA and CDR2 SQIVND (reference sequence). This CDR3 region has 16 residues. After removal of 3 bases from V and 7 bases from J, the junction contained 11 bases not matched to a gene. The CDR3 bases are TGTGCCAGTAGTATGGAGGGGGCGATAATCTTTGAAAAACTGTTTTTT. It is translated as CASSMEGAIIFEKLFF.

V is TRBV6-6 and J is TRBJ1-1, with 9 nucleotides matching TRBD1. In germline, CDR1 is MNHNY, CDR2 SVGAGI (reference sequence). The CDR3 length is 14 residues. V was pared by 6 bases and J by 5 bases, with 7 bases of the junction left unmatched. The CDR3 sequence: CASSLTGGSTEAFF. CDR3 DNA sequence: TGTGCCAGCAGCCTGACAGGGGGATCTACTGAAGCTTTCTTT.

The gene calls are TRBV4-1 and TRBJ2-7; the match to TRBD1 covers 10 bases. The germline CDR1 and CDR2 sequences are MGHRA and YSYEKL. The CDR3 is 15 amino acids. With 3 bases clipped from V and 4 bases from J, the junction kept 6 bases outside the gene matches. This chain's CDR3 is CASSHPGQGLYEQYF. The CDR3, as DNA: TGCGCCAGCAGCCACCCGGGACAGGGGCTGTACGAGCAGTACTTC.

The chain links TRBV1 to TRBJ1-5; the table's D call, TRBD1, has no DNA check behind it. TRBV1 is shown as a pseudogene. This CDR3 has 19 residues. The DNA for the CDR3 is TGCACCAGCAGCCAAGACTCTCAGCCCTCGACAGGGTGGGATCAGCCCCAGCATTTT. Translating gives CTSSQDSQPSTGWDQPQHF.

This clone is a singleton in its sample. This sequence joins TRBV11-2 and TRBJ2-1; 9 bases are shared with TRBD1. This CDR3 has 15 amino acids. Trimming took 3 bases from V and 4 from J; bases not matched to a gene: 4. CDR1 and CDR2 (germline): SGHAT, FQNNGV. CDR3 sequence: CASSLTGGTYNEQFF. The DNA of the CDR3 is TGTGCCAGCAGCTTGACAGGGGGGACTTACAATGAGCAGTTCTTC. Drawing the rest from reference TRBV11-2 and TRBJ2-1, the complete variable domain is EAGVAQSPRYKIIEKRQSVAFWCNPISGHATLYWYQQILGQGPKLLIQFQNNGVVDDSQLPKDRFSAERLKGVDSTLKIQPAKLEDSAVYLCASSLTGGTYNEQFFGPGTRLTVL.

The chain employs TRBV29-1 and TRBJ2-3; D may be TRBD2 (7 bases). The CDR3 is made up of 14 amino acids. Trimming stripped 3 bases from V and 6 bases from J, with 16 bases between. CDR1 is SQVTM and CDR2 is ANQGSEA in the germline V gene. The DNA for the CDR3 is TGCAGCGTTGAGGTCGCGGGGGCGGGGGATACGCAGTATTTT. This gives the protein CSVEVAGAGDTQYF.

The J gene is TRBJ1-1, the V gene TRBV11-2; D unclear. The V end was cut by 1 base, the J end by 10 bases, with 13 bases between. The CDR3 contains 13 residues. The V gene's germline CDR1 is SGHAT and CDR2 FQNNGV. CDR3 DNA: TGTGCCAGCAGCTTAGGAGTCGGGGATGTAGCTTTCTTT. This sequence encodes CASSLGVGDVAFF.

The chain uses TRBV15 and TRBJ2-5, with 11 bases that match TRBD2. The CDR3 runs 18 residues. The V segment lost 1 base and the J segment 1 base; nucleotides outside the gene matches: 8. Germline CDR1 reads LNHNV; CDR2 reads YYDKDF (reference sequence). The CDR3 sequence is CATSRGWETSGAQETQYF. Here the CDR3 DNA reads TGTGCCACCAGCAGAGGTTGGGAGACTAGCGGGGCCCAAGAGACCCAGTACTTC.

The V gene is TRBV19, the J gene TRBJ1-2; D might be TRBD1 (5 bases). Germline CDR1 is LNHDA and CDR2 is SQIVND (reference sequence). CDR3 size: 12 residues. V was trimmed by 9 bases and J by 6 bases, leaving 14 bases between them. CDR3 residues: CARSPGFDGYTF. In DNA form, the CDR3 reads TGTGCCAGGAGTCCAGGGTTCGATGGCTACACCTTC.

This chain joins TRBV2 and TRBJ1-2; tentative D call: TRBD1 (6 bases). CDR1 and CDR2 (germline): SNHLY, FYNNEI. CDR3 length: 14 residues. Trimming stripped 0 bases from V and 7 bases from J, with 12 bases between. The chain's CDR3 is CASSEAGTGSGYTF. The CDR3 DNA reads TGTGCCAGCAGTGAAGCGGGCACAGGGTCTGGCTACACCTTC.

The chain has TRBV6-5 and TRBJ2-5, with no clear D. Trimming shortened V by 6 bases and J by 0 bases, and 5 bases separated the two germline ends. This CDR3 region has 12 residues. In germline, CDR1 is MNHEY, CDR2 SVGAGI. DNA for the CDR3: TGTGCCAGCAGCCCGGACCAAGAGACCCAGTACTTC. Its translation is CASSPDQETQYF.

This clone was seen only once. The V gene is TRBV10-3, the J gene TRBJ2-2; no clear D gene. Per germline, CDR1 ENHRY and CDR2 SYGVKD. The V gene lost 6 bases and the J gene lost 5 bases, with 16 bases spanning the gap. The CDR3 sequence is 15 residues long. The CDR3 nucleotides are TGTGCCATCAGGAAAATAGAGTCTTTGACCGGGGAGCTGTTTTTT. Protein: CAIRKIESLTGELFF.

This clone appeared a single time. The gene calls are TRBV6-5 and TRBJ1-2, with 8 bases identical to TRBD1. Trimming took 5 bases from V and 6 from J; bases not matched to a gene: 5. The CDR3 is made up of 13 amino acids. Germline V gene lookup returns CDR1 MNHEY and CDR2 SVGAGI. The CDR3 reads CASSRSGGHGYTF. In nucleotides, the CDR3 is TGTGCCAGCAGTCGATCAGGGGGCCATGGCTACACCTTC.

This chain links TRBV5-4 with TRBJ1-6; possibly TRBD1 for D (5 bases). This CDR3 spans 16 amino acids. Germline CDR1 reads SGHNT; CDR2 reads YYREEE (reference sequence). The germline V and J ends were trimmed by 0 bases and 7 bases, with 14 bases remaining between them. The CDR3 coding sequence is TGTGCCAGCAGCTTGGCCCCCCCGGGGGAGAATTCACCCCTCCACTTT. It encodes CASSLAPPGENSPLHF.

The J gene is TRBJ2-3, the V gene TRBV6-5; 12 nucleotides agree with TRBD2. V lost 6 bases and J lost 2; bases outside the gene matches: 6. Germline CDR1 and CDR2: MNHEY and SVGAGI. The CDR3 consists of 16 residues. CDR3 nucleotide sequence: TGTGCCAGCAGGTACACTAGCGGGGGGTCCACAGATACGCAGTATTTT. Amino acid sequence: CASRYTSGGSTDTQYF.

This chain joins TRBV2 and TRBJ1-2; TRBD1 might be the D (6 bases). CDR1 is SNHLY and CDR2 is FYNNEI in the germline V gene. V lost 7 bases, J lost 5 bases, and 17 bases lay in between. The CDR3 loop spans 14 amino acids. CDR3 nucleotides: TGTGCCAGCACCGGTGGGGTAACAGGGTATGGCTACACCTTC. It codes for CASTGGVTGYGYTF. The full variable domain, rest sourced from reference TRBV2 and TRBJ1-2, is EPEVTQTPSHQVTQMGQEVILRCVPISNHLYFYWYRQILGQKVEFLVSFYNNEISEKSEIFDDQFSVERPDGSNFTLKIRSTKLEDSAMYFCASTGGVTGYGYTFGSGTRLTVV.

CDR3 residues: CASSPGTGLNGELFF. The CDR3 bases are TGTGCCAGCAGCCCCGGGACAGGGCTCAACGGGGAGCTGTTTTTT. The chain uses TRBV6-5 and TRBJ2-2; 9 bases are a match to TRBD1. Per germline, CDR1 MNHEY and CDR2 SVGAGI. The CDR3 is 15 amino acids. V lost 6 bases to trimming and J lost 7 bases; unmatched junction nucleotides: 9.

The rearrangement links TRBV27 to TRBJ2-3, with 7 positions matching TRBD1. Looked up from germline, CDR1 is MNHEY and CDR2 is SMNVEV (reference sequence). The V and J ends lost 5 bases and 4 bases, in that order; junction bases with no gene match: 12. This CDR3 comprises 16 residues. CDR3 DNA sequence: TGTGCCAGCAGTCTCTCAATGAGGGGGCCGGCAGATACGCAGTATTTT. It codes for CASSLSMRGPADTQYF.

The gene calls are TRBV7-9 and TRBJ1-1; TRBD1 matches 7 bases. The CDR3 has 16 amino acids. The V segment lost 7 bases and the J segment 1 base; nucleotides outside the gene matches: 12. Germline assignment: CDR1 SEHNR and CDR2 FQNEAQ (reference sequence). The CDR3 sequence is CASIRQGSGPNTEAFF. The CDR3 DNA reads as TGTGCCAGCATCAGACAGGGATCGGGACCGAACACTGAAGCTTTCTTT.

The chain uses TRBV6-4 and TRBJ2-3; D is ambiguous. This CDR3 contains 16 residues. Germline V gene sequence: CDR1 MRHNA, CDR2 SNTAGT. V lost 3 bases, J lost 6 bases, and 19 bases lay in between. The CDR3 nucleotides read TGTGCCAGCAGTGAGTTTGCCGGTACGACTCATGATACGCAGTATTTT. Protein sequence: CASSEFAGTTHDTQYF.